This T cell receptor (beta chain) was identified in a study of blood T cells in healthy people across ages. With regard to this clonotype: Its antigen is not known. One base away lies a much larger clone, so this may be a sequencing read error.

Regarding the study as a whole: Diversity estimated from one million T cells was considered an underestimate.

This CDR3 contains 16 residues. In germline, CDR1 is SGHTA, CDR2 FQGNSA. Next came a second PCR, run for roughly 7 to 12 cycles, which used a sample-barcoded 5' primer along with a J-beta primer mix. Each cDNA molecule, via a template-switch adaptor with 12 random nucleotides, was tagged. Each CDR3 protein gets one entry after TCRdb re-called the 5' RACE reads with MiXCR. In the table there are 650,000 to 950,000 distinct CDR3 sequences, 44% of which are singletons. Each donor gave ten milliliters of peripheral blood. Each sample had at least 6.5 million PBMCs isolated. The chain has TRBV7-2 and TRBJ2-5, with TRBD2 as a possible D gene (7 bases). The J call may be wrong; the DNA end is better matched by TRBJ2-7. The sequenced sample was blood. The receptor was derived from a man aged 55 to 70 in good health. The CDR3 DNA is TGTGCCAGCAGCTTAAGGGGGGGGACAAGGGTCAACGAGCAGTACTTC. Translated, it gives CASSLRGGTRVNEQYF.